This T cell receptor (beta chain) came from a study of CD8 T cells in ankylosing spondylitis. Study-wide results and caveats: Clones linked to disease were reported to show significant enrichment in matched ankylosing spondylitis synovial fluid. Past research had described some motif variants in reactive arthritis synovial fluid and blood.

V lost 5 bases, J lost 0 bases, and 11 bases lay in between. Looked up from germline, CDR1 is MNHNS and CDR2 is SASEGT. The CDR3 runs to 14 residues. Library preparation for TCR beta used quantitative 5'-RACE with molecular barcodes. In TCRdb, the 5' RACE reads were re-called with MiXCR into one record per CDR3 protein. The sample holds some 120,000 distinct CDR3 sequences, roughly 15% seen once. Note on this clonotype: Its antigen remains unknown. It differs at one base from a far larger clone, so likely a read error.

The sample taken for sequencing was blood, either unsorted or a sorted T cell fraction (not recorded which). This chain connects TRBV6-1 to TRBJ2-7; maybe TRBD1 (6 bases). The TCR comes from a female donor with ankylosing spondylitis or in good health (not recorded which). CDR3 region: CASSPRTDSYEQYF. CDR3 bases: TGTGCCAGCAGTCCGAGGACAGACTCCTACGAGCAGTACTTC.